This TCR beta chain was sequenced during a study of blood T cell repertoires in COVID-19 (TCRdb year 2020). The study in broad terms: Collaborator samples came from the United States, Italy and Spain and covered acute and convalescent phases of COVID-19. The material from the prospective study consisted of cDNA or gDNA derived from T cells, B-cell-depleted T cells, or PBMCs. Subjects who had been exposed to COVID-19, were actively infected with it, or had recovered from it provided the deeply sampled blood TCRbeta repertoires that made up the dataset. The repertoires were released in a freely available public database intended as a resource for research on the immune response to SARS-CoV-2. The samples were drawn from two sources: the first 160 participants of the ongoing ImmuneRACE study, and 1,200 or so subjects contributed by 6 global collaborators. A de-identified subject ID, COVID-19 status, age in years and sex were almost always included in the sample metadata. Where available, HLA class I and class II types were obtained from metadata supplied by the sample provider rather than from assay-based typing. What the study reported, not specific to this receptor: Clinical and demographic metadata were provided uncurated, with the amount varying by source and participant.

Including the terminal cysteine and phenylalanine, the CDR3 comprises 13 residues. Kept here is only the CDR3 DNA, which spans 39 bases and is read in frame from base 1. V ends up 5 bases short and J 10 bases short, with an unmatched junction base count of 4. Sequences MGHRA (CDR1) and YSYEKL (CDR2) are obtained from the germline V gene. Each collaborating institution followed its own protocols to collect whole blood in K2EDTA tubes. For TCRbeta analysis, collaborators shipped samples in one of three forms: frozen whole blood, isolated PBMCs, or DNA extracted from either of those sample types. Note on this clone: The target of this receptor is not known. The sample holds no much larger clone one base away, and base qualities are not on file.

The immunoSEQ Assay, a bias-controlled multiplex PCR, was used to amplify TCRbeta CDR3 regions from genomic DNA. The original pipeline was this. The number of nucleated cells in each sample was estimated from the amplification of reference gene primers within the assay. To quantify the absolute abundance of each unique TCRbeta CDR3 rearrangement, sequence reads were collapsed and filtered. Productive Simpson clonality was computed per sample as the square root of Simpson's diversity index over productive rearrangements. Sourced from immuneACCESS, this table was stored by TCRdb with only in-frame sequences that have V and J called. A share of the clones is absent; for the studies checked, an unresolved V gene accounts for under half, and the remainder has no known explanation. That table gives V, J and clone size, and the DNA gave D and trimming. Within this sample are approximately 120,000 clones, with around 88% of them counted one time only. About 6.3% of the sample is in the top ten clones.

This sequence uses TRBV4-1 and TRBJ2-1; TRBD2 aligns with 11 central bases. The receptor comes from a man older than 75 with active or convalescent COVID-19. Sample: peripheral blood. The nucleotides read TGCGCCAGCAGCTCTACTAGCGGGGGAGAGCAGTTCTTC. This gives the protein CASSSTSGGEQFF.